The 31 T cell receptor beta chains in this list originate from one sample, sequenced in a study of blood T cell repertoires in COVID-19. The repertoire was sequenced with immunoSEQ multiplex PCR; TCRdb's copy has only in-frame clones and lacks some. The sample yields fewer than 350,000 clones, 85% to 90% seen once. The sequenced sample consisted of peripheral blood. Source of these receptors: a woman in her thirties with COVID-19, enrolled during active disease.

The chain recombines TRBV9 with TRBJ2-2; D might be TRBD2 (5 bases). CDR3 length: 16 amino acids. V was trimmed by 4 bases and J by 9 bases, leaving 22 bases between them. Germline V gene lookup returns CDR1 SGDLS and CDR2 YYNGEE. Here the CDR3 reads CASSQRHEGVSRELFF. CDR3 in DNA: TGTGCCAGCAGCCAGCGGCACGAAGGTGTTAGTCGGGAGCTGTTTTTT. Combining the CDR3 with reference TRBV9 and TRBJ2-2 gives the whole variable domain DSGVTQTPKHLITATGQRVTLRCSPRSGDLSVYWYQQSLDQGLQFLIQYYNGEERAKGNILERFSAQQFPDLHSELNLSSLELGDSALYFCASSQRHEGVSRELFFGEGSRLTVL.

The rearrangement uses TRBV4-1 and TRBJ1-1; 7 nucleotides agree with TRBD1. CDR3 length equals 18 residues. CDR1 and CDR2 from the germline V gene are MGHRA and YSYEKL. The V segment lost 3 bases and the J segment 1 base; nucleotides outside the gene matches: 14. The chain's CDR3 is CASSQGQPLRGKNTEAFF. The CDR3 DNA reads TGCGCCAGCAGCCAGGGACAGCCGCTAAGAGGAAAGAACACTGAAGCTTTCTTT.

CDR3 nucleotides: TGTGCCAGCAGCCCACCCCTGGACAGTGCCTATGGCTACACCTTC. It yields the protein CASSPPLDSAYGYTF. The gene calls are TRBV5-4 and TRBJ1-2; a weak D match, TRBD1 (6 bases). This CDR3 has 15 residues. Looked up from germline, CDR1 is SGHNT and CDR2 is YYREEE (reference sequence). V shed 4 bases and J shed 4 bases, with 17 bases lying between them.

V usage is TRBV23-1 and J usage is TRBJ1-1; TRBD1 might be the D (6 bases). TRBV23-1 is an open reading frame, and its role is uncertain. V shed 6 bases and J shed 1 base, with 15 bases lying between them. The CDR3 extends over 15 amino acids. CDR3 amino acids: CASSHNRARNTEAFF. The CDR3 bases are TGCGCCAGCAGCCATAACAGGGCCCGGAACACTGAAGCTTTCTTT.

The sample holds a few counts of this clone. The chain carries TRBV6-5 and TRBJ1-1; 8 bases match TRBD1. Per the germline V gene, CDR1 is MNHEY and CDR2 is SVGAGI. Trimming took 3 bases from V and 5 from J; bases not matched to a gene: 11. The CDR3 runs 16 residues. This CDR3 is CASSYLPTGEVTEAFF. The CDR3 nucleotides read TGTGCCAGCAGTTATCTCCCGACAGGGGAGGTAACTGAAGCTTTCTTT.

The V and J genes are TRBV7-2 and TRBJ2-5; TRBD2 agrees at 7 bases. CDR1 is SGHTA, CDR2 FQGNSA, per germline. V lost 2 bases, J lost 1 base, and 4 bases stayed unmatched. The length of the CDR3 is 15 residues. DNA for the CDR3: TGTGCCAGCAGCTTAACGGGGGGACTCCAAGAGACCCAGTACTTC. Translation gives CASSLTGGLQETQYF.

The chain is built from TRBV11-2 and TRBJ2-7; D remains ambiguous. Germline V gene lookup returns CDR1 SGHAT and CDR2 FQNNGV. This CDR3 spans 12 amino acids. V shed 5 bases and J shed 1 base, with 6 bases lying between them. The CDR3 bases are TGTGCCAGCAGCGACGGGTCCTACGAGCAGTACTTC. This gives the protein CASSDGSYEQYF.

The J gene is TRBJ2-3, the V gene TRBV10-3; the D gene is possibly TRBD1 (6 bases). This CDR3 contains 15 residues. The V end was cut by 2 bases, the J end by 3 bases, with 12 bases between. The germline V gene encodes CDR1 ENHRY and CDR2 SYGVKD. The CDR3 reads CAISEPQTGTDTQYF. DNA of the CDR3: TGTGCCATCAGTGAGCCCCAAACAGGGACAGATACGCAGTATTTT.

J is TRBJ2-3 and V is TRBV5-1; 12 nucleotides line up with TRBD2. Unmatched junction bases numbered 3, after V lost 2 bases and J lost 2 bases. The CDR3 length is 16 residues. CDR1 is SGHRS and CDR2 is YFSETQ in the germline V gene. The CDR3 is CASSFRTSGVTDTQYF. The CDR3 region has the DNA TGCGCCAGCAGCTTCCGGACTAGCGGGGTCACAGATACGCAGTATTTT.

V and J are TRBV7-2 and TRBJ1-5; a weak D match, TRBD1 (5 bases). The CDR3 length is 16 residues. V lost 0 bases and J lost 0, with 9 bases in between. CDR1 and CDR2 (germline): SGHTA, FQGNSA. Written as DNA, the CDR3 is TGTGCCAGCAGCTTAGCCGCAGGGTATAGCAATCAGCCCCAGCATTTT. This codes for CASSLAAGYSNQPQHF.

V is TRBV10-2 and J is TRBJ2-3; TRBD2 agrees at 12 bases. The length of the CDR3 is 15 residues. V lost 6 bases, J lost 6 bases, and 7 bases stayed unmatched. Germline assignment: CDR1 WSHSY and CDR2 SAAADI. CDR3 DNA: TGCGCCAGCAGGGACCTAGCGGGGGGGCCCGATACGCAGTATTTT. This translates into CASRDLAGGPDTQYF.

The CDR3 region has the DNA TGTGCCAGTAGTATTTGGGGACAGGGTGACTCTAATGAAAAACTGTTTTTT. Residues: CASSIWGQGDSNEKLFF. This chain joins TRBV19 and TRBJ1-4; 9 bases agree with TRBD1. The junction had 8 bases not matched to a gene; V was cut back by 3 bases and J by 3 bases. Germline V CDR1 and CDR2: LNHDA, SQIVND (reference sequence). CDR3 length: 17 residues.

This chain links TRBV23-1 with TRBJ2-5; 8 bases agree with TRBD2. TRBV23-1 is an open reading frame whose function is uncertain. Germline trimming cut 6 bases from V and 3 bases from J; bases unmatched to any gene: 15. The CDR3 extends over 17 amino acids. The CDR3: CASSPSTGGAVEETQYF. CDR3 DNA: TGCGCCAGCAGCCCCTCAACGGGGGGGGCCGTGGAAGAGACCCAGTACTTC.

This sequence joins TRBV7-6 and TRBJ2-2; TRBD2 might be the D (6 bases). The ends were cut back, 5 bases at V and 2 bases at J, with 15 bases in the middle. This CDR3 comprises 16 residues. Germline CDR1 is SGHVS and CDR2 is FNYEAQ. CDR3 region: CASSLTVAANTGELFF. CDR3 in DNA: TGTGCCAGCAGCCTCACGGTAGCGGCCAACACCGGGGAGCTGTTTTTT.

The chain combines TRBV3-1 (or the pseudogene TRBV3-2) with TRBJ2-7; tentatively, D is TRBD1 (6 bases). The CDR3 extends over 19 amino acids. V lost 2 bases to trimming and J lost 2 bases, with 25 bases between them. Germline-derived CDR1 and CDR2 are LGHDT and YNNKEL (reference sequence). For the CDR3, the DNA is TGTGCCAGCAGCCAAACACAGGGATCACTTTATCTAGTCACCTACGAGCAGTACTTC. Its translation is CASSQTQGSLYLVTYEQYF.

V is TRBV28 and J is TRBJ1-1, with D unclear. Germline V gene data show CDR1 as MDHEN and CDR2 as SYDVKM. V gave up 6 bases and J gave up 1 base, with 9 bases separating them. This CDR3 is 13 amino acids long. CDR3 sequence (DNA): TGTGCCAGCAGGTGGAGTTCGAACACTGAAGCTTTCTTT. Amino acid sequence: CASRWSSNTEAFF. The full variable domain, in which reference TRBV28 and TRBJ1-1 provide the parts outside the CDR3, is DVKVTQSSRYLVKRTGEKVFLECVQDMDHENMFWYRQDPGLGLRLIYFSYDVKMKEKGDIPEGYSVSREKKERFSLILESASTNQTSMYLCASRWSSNTEAFFGQGTRLTVV.

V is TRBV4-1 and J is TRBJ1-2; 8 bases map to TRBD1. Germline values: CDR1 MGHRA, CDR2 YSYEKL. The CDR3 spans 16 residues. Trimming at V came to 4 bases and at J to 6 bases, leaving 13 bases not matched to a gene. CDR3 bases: TGCGCCAGCAGCCTTGGACAGGGAAATTTGGCCGATGGCTACACCTTC. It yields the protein CASSLGQGNLADGYTF.

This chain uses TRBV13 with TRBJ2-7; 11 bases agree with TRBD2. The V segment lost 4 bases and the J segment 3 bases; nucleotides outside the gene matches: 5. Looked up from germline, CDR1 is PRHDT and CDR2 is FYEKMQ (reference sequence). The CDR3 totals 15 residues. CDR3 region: CASSWLAGGVYEQYF. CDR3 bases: TGTGCCAGCAGCTGGCTAGCGGGGGGTGTCTACGAGCAGTACTTC.

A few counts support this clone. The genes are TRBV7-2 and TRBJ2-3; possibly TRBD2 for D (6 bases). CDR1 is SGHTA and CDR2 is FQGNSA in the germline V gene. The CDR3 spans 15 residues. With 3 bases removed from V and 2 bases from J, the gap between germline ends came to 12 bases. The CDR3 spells CASSLVSGLTDTQYF. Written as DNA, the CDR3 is TGTGCCAGCAGCTTGGTTAGCGGTCTCACAGATACGCAGTATTTT.

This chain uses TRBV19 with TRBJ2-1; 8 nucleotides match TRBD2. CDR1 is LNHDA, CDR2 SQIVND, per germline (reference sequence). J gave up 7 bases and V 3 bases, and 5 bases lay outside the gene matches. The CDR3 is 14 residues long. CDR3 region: CASSILAGGNEQFF. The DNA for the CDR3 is TGTGCCAGTAGTATCCTAGCGGGTGGGAATGAGCAGTTCTTC.

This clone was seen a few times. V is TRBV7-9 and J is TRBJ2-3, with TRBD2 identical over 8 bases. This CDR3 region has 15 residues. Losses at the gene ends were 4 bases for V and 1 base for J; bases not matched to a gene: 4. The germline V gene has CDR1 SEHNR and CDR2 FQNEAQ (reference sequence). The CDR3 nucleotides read TGTGCCAGCAGCTGGGAAGCGGGGGGCACAGATACGCAGTATTTT. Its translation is CASSWEAGGTDTQYF.

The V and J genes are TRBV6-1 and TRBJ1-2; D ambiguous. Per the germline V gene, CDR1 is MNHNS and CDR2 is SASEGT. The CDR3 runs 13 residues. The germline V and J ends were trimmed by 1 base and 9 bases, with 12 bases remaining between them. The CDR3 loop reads CASSEVDGLRYTF. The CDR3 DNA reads TGTGCCAGCAGTGAAGTGGACGGACTACGCTACACCTTC.

The CDR3 nucleotides are TGTGCCAGCAGCTTTAATAGGGGAGAGACCCAGTACTTC. The encoded protein is CASSFNRGETQYF. The chain carries TRBV11-3 and TRBJ2-5, with D possibly matching TRBD1 (5 bases). Trimming left V 3 bases short and J 4 bases short, with 9 bases between. This CDR3 region has 13 residues. Germline CDR1 SGHNT, CDR2 YENEEA.

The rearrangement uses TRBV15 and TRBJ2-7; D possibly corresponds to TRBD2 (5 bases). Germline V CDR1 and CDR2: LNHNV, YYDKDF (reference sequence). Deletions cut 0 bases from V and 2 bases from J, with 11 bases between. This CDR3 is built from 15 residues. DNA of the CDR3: TGTGCCACCAGCAGAGATAAGCTCGGGGCCTACGAGCAGTACTTC. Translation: CATSRDKLGAYEQYF.

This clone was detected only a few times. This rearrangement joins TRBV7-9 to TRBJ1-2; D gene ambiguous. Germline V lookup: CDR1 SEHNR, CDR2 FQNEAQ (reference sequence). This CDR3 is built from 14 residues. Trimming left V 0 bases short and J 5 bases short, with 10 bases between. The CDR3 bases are TGTGCCAGCAGCTTAGCCCTAGACCCATATGGCTACACCTTC. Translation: CASSLALDPYGYTF. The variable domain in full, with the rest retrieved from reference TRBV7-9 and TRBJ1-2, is DTGVSQNPRHKITKRGQNVTFRCDPISEHNRLYWYRQTLGQGPEFLTYFQNEAQLEKSRLLSDRFSAERPKGSFSTLEIQRTEQGDSAMYLCASSLALDPYGYTFGSGTRLTVV.

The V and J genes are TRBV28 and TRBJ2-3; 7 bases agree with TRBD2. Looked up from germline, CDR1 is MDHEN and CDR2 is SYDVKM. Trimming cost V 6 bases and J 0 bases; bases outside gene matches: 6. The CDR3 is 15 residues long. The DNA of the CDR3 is TGTGCCAGCAGGCCCCGGGGACTAAGCACAGATACGCAGTATTTT. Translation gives CASRPRGLSTDTQYF.

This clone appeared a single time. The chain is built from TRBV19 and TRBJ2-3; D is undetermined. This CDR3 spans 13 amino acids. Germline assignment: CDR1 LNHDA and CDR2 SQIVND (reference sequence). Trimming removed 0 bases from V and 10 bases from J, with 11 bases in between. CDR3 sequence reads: CASSIDPRNAQYF. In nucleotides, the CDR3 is TGTGCCAGTAGTATAGATCCGCGTAATGCGCAGTATTTT.

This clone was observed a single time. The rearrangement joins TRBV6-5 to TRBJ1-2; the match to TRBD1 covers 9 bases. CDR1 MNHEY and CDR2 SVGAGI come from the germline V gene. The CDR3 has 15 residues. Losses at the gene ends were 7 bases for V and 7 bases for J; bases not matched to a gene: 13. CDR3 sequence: CASTNPGQGGRGYTF. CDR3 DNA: TGTGCCAGCACCAACCCGGGACAGGGAGGCCGTGGCTACACCTTC.

DNA for the CDR3: TGTGCCAGCAGCAACCGGGACAGTTCCTACGAGCAGTACTTC. As protein: CASSNRDSSYEQYF. The chain combines TRBV5-8 with TRBJ2-7, with 7 bases fitting TRBD1. V trimming: 4 bases; J trimming: 1 base; junction bases outside the gene matches: 5. CDR3 length: 14 residues. Germline CDR1 is SGHTS and CDR2 is YDEGEE.

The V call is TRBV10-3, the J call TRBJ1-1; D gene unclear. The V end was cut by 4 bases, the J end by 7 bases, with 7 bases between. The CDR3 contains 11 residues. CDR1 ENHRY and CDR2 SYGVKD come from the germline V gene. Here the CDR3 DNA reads TGTGCCATCAGTGGGCCGTATGAAGCTTTCTTT. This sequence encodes CAISGPYEAFF.

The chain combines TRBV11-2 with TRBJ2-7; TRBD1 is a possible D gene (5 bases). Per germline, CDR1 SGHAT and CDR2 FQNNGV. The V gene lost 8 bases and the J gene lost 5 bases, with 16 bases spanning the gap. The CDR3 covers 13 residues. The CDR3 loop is CASLGLRLDEQYF. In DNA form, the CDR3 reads TGTGCCAGCTTGGGGCTTCGGCTTGACGAGCAGTACTTC. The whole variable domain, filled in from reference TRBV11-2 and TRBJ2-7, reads EAGVAQSPRYKIIEKRQSVAFWCNPISGHATLYWYQQILGQGPKLLIQFQNNGVVDDSQLPKDRFSAERLKGVDSTLKIQPAKLEDSAVYLCASLGLRLDEQYFGPGTRLTVT.